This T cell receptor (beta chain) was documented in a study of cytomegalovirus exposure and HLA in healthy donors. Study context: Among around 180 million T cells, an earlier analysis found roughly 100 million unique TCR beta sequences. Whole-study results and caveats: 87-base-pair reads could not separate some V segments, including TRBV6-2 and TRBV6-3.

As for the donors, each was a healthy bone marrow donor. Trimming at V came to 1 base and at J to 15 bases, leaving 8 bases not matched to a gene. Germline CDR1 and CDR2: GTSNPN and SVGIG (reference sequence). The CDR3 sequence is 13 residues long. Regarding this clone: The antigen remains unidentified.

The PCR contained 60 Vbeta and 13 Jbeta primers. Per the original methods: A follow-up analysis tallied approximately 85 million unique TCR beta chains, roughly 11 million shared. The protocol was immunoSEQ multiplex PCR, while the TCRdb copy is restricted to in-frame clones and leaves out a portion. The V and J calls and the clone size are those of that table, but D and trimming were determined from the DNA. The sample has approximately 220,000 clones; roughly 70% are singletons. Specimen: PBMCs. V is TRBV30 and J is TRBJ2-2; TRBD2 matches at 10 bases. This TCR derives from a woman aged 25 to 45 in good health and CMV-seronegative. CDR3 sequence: CAWSASGGPRMFF. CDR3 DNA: TGTGCCTGGAGTGCTAGCGGGGGCCCCAGAATGTTTTTT.